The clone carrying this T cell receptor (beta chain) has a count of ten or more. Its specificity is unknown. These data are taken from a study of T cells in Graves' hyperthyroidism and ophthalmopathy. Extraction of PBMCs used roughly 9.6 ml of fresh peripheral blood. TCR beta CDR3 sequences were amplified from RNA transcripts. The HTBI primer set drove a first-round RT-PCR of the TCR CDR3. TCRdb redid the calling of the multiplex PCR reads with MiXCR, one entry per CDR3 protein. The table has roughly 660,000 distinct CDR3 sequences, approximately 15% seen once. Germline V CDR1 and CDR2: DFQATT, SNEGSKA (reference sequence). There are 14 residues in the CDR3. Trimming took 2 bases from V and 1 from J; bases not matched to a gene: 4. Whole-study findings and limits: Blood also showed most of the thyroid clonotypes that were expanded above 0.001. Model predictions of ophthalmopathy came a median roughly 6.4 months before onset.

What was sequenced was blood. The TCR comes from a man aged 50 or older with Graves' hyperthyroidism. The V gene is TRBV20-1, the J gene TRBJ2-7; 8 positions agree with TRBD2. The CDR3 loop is CSARKAGESYEQYF. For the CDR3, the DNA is TGCAGTGCTAGAAAAGCGGGAGAGTCCTACGAGCAGTACTTC.